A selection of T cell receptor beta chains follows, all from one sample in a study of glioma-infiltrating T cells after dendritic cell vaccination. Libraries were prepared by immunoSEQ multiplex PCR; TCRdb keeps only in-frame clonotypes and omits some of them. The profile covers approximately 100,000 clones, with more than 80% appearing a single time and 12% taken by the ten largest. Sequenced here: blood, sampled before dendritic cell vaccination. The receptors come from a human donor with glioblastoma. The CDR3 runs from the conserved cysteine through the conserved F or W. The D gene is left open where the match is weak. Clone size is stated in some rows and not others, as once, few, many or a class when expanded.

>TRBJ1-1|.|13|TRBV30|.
CAWSERFNTEAFF
TGTGCCTGGAGTGAGCGATTCAACACTGAAGCTTTCTTT
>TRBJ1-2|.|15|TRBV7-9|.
CASSLGDWGQDGYTF
TGTGCCAGCAGCTTAGGGGATTGGGGGCAGGATGGCTACACCTTC
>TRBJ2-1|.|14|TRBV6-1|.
CASKQEGPYNEQFF
TGTGCCAGCAAGCAGGAGGGGCCCTACAATGAGCAGTTCTTC
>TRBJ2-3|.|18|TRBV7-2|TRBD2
CASSSPRGGRGSTDTQYF
TGTGCCAGCAGCTCCCCCCGGGGGGGCCGAGGCAGCACAGATACGCAGTATTTT
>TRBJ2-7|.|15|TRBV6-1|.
CASRSGSGQAYEQYF
TGTGCCAGCAGATCGGGCTCGGGACAAGCCTACGAGCAGTACTTC
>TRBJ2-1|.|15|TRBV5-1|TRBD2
CASSPAGGFYNEQFF
TGCGCCAGCAGCCCAGCGGGGGGGTTCTACAATGAGCAGTTCTTC
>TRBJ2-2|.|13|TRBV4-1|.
CASSQTDTGELFF
TGCGCCAGCAGCCAGACAGACACCGGGGAGCTGTTTTTT
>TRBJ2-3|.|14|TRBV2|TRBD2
CAARGLAGRDTQYF
TGTGCCGCCCGGGGGCTAGCGGGGCGTGATACGCAGTATTTT
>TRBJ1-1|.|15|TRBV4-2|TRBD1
CASSQGQGDNTEAFF
TGTGCCAGCAGCCAAGGGCAGGGGGATAACACTGAAGCTTTCTTT
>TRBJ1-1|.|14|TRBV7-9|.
CASSLRGIDTEAFF
TGTGCCAGCAGCTTACGAGGTATTGACACTGAAGCTTTCTTT
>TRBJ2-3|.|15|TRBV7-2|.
CASSLYGGPTDTQYF
TGTGCCAGCAGCTTATACGGGGGTCCCACAGATACGCAGTATTTT
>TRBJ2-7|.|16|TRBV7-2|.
CASSLAATGEAYEQYF
TGTGCCAGCAGCTTAGCTGCAACAGGGGAGGCCTACGAGCAGTACTTC
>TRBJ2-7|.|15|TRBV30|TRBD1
CAWSEGTGLSYEQYF
TGTGCCTGGAGTGAGGGGACAGGGCTTTCCTACGAGCAGTACTTC
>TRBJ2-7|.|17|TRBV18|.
CASSPPVQGPSSYEQYF
TGTGCCAGCTCACCTCCGGTTCAGGGCCCAAGCTCCTACGAGCAGTACTTC
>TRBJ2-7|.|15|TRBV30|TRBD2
CAWSADTSGSYEQYF
TGTGCCTGGAGTGCTGATACTAGCGGATCCTACGAGCAGTACTTC
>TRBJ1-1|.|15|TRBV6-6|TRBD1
CASSRPGQGNTEAFF
TGTGCCAGCAGTCGTCCGGGACAGGGGAACACTGAAGCTTTCTTT
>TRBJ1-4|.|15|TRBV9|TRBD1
CASSSRTGGDEKLFF
TGTGCCAGCAGCTCCAGGACAGGGGGGGATGAAAAACTGTTTTTT
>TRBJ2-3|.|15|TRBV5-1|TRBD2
CASSLAGEPTDTQYF
TGCGCCAGCAGCTTAGCGGGGGAGCCCACAGATACGCAGTATTTT
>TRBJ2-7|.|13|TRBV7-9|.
CASSLMEQGEQYF
TGTGCCAGCAGCTTAATGGAACAGGGTGAGCAGTACTTC
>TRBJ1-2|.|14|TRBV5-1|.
CASSLGGVDFGYTF
TGCGCCAGCAGCTTGGGGGGAGTGGATTTTGGCTACACCTTC
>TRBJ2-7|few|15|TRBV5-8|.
CASKATLPGAVGQYF
TGTGCCAGCAAAGCTACTTTACCAGGGGCCGTGGGGCAGTACTTC
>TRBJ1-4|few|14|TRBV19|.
CASSKNRVGEKLFF
TGTGCCAGTAGTAAAAACAGGGTTGGCGAAAAACTGTTTTTT
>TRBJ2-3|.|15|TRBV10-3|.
CAISDRERVRDTQYF
TGTGCCATCAGTGATCGGGAAAGGGTAAGAGATACGCAGTATTTT
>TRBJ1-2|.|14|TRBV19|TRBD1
CASSATGSSYGYTF
TGTGCCAGTAGTGCGACAGGGTCGAGCTATGGCTACACCTTC
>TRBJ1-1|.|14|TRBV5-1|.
CASSPTTGLTEAFF
TGCGCCAGCAGCCCAACCACAGGGTTGACTGAAGCTTTCTTT
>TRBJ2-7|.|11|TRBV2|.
CASSGRSGPYF
TGTGCCAGCAGTGGGAGATCAGGGCCGTACTTC
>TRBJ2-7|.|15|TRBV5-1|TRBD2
CASSTAGGGSYEQYF
TGCGCCAGCAGCACCGCCGGCGGGGGTTCCTACGAGCAGTACTTC
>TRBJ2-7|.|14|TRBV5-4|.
CASSWGGLGYEQYF
TGTGCCAGCAGCTGGGGAGGACTGGGCTACGAGCAGTACTTC
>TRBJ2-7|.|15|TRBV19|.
CASSITGSASYEQYF
TGTGCCAGTAGTATTACAGGGTCGGCGTCCTACGAGCAGTACTTC
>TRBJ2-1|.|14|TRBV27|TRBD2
CASRTSGGYNEQFF
TGTGCCAGCAGGACTAGCGGGGGGTACAATGAGCAGTTCTTC
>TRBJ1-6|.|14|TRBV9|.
CASSANPSNAPLHF
TGTGCCAGCAGCGCCAACCCTTCTAACGCACCCCTCCACTTT
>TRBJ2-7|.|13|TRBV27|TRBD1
CASSSTGDYEQYF
TGTGCCAGCAGTTCGACAGGGGATTACGAGCAGTACTTC
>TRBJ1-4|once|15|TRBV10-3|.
CAISEWGDRSEKLFF
TGTGCCATCAGTGAGTGGGGTGACAGATCTGAAAAACTGTTTTTT
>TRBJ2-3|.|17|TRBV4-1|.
CASSQDSGREEVGTQYF
TGCGCCAGCAGCCAAGATTCAGGCAGGGAGGAGGTGGGTACGCAGTATTTT
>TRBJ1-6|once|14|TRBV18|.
CASSTRAQNSPLHF
TGTGCCAGCTCGACGAGGGCCCAAAATTCACCCCTCCACTTT
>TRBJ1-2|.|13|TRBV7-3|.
CASSLSGFDGYTF
TGTGCCAGCAGCTTATCAGGATTCGACGGCTACACCTTC
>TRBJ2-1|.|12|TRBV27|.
CASSLYGNEQFF
TGTGCCAGCAGTTTATACGGGAATGAGCAGTTCTTC
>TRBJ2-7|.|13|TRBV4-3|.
CASSRADSYEQYF
TGCGCCAGCAGCCGGGCCGACTCCTACGAGCAGTACTTC
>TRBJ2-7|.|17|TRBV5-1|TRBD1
CASSLRGTGGASYEQYF
TGCGCCAGCAGCTTGAGGGGGACAGGGGGCGCCTCCTACGAGCAGTACTTC
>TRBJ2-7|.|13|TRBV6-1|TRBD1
CASRRTGGYEQYF
TGTGCCAGCAGACGGACAGGGGGCTACGAGCAGTACTTC
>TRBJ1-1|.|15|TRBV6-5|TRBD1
CASSYGAGGDTEAFF
TGTGCCAGCAGTTACGGGGCAGGGGGTGACACTGAAGCTTTCTTT
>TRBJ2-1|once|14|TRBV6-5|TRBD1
CASSSQGARNEQFF
TGTGCCAGCAGTTCTCAGGGGGCGCGAAATGAGCAGTTCTTC
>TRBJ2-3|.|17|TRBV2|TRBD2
CASSDLATSGNTDTQYF
TGTGCCAGCAGTGACTTGGCGACTAGCGGGAACACAGATACGCAGTATTTT
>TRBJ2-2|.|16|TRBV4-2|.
CASSQDGGWNTGELFF
TGTGCCAGCAGCCAAGACGGCGGGTGGAACACCGGGGAGCTGTTTTTT
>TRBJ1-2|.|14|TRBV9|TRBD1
CASSSDRDNYGYTF
TGTGCCAGCAGCTCAGACAGGGATAACTATGGCTACACCTTC
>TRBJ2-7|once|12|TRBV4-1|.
CASSQDADEQYF
TGCGCCAGCAGCCAAGATGCGGACGAGCAGTACTTC
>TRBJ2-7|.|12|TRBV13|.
CASSRVRYEQYF
TGTGCCAGCAGCCGTGTGAGGTACGAGCAGTACTTC
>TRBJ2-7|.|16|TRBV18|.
CASSPPRTREIYEQYF
TGTGCCAGCTCACCCCCGAGGACAAGGGAAATTTACGAGCAGTACTTC
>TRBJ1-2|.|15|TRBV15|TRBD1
CATSGAGTGGDGYTF
TGTGCCACCAGCGGTGCCGGGACAGGGGGCGATGGCTACACCTTC
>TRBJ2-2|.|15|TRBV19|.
CASSISGIDTGELFF
TGTGCCAGTAGTATATCAGGTATCGACACCGGGGAGCTGTTTTTT
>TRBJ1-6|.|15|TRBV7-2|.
CASSLDGGSGSPLHF
TGTGCCAGCAGCTTAGACGGGGGTTCTGGTTCACCCCTCCACTTT
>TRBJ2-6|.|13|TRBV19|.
CASARGGANVLTF
TGTGCCTCCGCGCGGGGTGGGGCCAACGTCCTGACTTTC
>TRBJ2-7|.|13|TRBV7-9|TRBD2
CASSWDYPGEQYF
TGTGCCAGCAGCTGGGACTACCCCGGGGAGCAGTACTTC